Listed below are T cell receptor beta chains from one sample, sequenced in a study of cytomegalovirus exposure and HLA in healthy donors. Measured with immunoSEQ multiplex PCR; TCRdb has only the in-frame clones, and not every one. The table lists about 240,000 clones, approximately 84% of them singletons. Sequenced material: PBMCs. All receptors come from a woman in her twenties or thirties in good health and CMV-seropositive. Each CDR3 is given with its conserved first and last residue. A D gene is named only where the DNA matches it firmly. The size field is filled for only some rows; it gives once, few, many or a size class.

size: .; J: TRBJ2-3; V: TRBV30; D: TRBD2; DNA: TGTGCCTGGAGCGAAGTAGCGGGAGACGGTCGGGATACGCAGTATTTT; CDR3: CAWSEVAGDGRDTQYF
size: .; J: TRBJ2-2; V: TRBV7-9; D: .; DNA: TGTGCCAGCAGCCAAAAGCGCGCGAACACCGGGGAGCTGTTTTTT; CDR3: CASSQKRANTGELFF
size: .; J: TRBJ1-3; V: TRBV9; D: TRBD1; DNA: TGTGCCAGCAGCACACTGGACAGGGGCAGGGACACCATATATTTT; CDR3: CASSTLDRGRDTIYF
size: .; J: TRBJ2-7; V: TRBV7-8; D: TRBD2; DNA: TGTGCCAGCAGCTTAGTGGTGGCTAGCGGGATTGCCTACGAGCAGTACTTC; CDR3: CASSLVVASGIAYEQYF
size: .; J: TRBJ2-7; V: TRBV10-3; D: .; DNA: TGTGCCATACAGGGCTCCTCGTACGAGCAGTACTTC; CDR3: CAIQGSSYEQYF
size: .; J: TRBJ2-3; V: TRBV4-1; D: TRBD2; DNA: TGCGCCAGCAGCCAAGGCCCCGCGGGAGCAACAGATACGCAGTATTTT; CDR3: CASSQGPAGATDTQYF
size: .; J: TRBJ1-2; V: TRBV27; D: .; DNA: TGTGCCAGCAGGGGAGGGCGCAGTAACTATGGCTACACCTTC; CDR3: CASRGGRSNYGYTF
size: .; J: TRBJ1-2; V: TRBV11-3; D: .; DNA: TGTGCCAGCAGCCAATACGGACAGTCGGCTCGTGGCTACACCTTC; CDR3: CASSQYGQSARGYTF
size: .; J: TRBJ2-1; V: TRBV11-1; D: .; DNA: TGTGCCAGCAGCTTCCCCAGGGAGGAGGAGTACAATGAGCAGTTCTTC; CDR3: CASSFPREEEYNEQFF
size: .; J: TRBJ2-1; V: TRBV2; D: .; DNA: TGTGCCAGCAGTGAAGCGTCCGGCTACAATGAGCAGTTCTTC; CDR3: CASSEASGYNEQFF
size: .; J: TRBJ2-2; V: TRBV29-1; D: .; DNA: TGCAGCGCGGGAGAAGTTCCCGGGGAGCTGTTTTTT; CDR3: CSAGEVPGELFF
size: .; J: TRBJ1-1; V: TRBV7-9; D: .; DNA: TGTGCCAGCAGCGGGCTTCAGAGTGAAGCTTTCTTT; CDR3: CASSGLQSEAFF
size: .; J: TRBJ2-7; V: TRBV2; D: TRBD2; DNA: TGTGCCAGCAGCTCCGACGCCGGGACTAGCGGGACCGAGCAGTACTTC; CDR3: CASSSDAGTSGTEQYF
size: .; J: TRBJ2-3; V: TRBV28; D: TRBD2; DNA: TGTGCCAGCGGCAACGTCGGGACTGTGCGACTAGCCCGGGATACGCAGTATTTT; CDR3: CASGNVGTVRLARDTQYF
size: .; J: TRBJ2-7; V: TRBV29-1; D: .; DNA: TGCAGCGCCTCGACCGGGACATACGAGCAGTACTTC; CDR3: CSASTGTYEQYF
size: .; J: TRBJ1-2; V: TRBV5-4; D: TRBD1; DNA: TGTGCCAGCAGCTTTGGACAGGGGGCCAACTATGGCTACACCTTC; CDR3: CASSFGQGANYGYTF
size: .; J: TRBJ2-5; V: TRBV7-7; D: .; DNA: TGTGCTAGCAGCTTAGGTGAGGCTGAGACCCAGTACTTC; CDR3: CASSLGEAETQYF
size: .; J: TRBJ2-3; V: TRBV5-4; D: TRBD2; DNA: TGTGCCAGCTACATGGCGGGAGTCGGCGCTCCCCTTACAGATACGCAGTATTTT; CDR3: CASYMAGVGAPLTDTQYF
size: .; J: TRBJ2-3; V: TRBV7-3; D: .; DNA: TGTGCCAGCAGCTTAGGCGGAATCAGCACAGATACGCAGTATTTT; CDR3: CASSLGGISTDTQYF
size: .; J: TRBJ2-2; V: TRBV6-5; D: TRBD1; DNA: TGTGCCAGCAGTTACCAAGACAGGGGGTACACCGGGGAGCTGTTTTTT; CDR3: CASSYQDRGYTGELFF
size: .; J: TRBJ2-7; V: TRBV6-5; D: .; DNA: TGTGCCAGCAGTTCCCAGGGGACCGAGCAGTACTTC; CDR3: CASSSQGTEQYF
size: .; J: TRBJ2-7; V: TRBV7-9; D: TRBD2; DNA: TGTGCCAGCAGCTCGACTAGCGGGAGAGGTGAGCAGTACTTC; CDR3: CASSSTSGRGEQYF
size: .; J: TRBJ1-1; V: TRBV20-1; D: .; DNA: TGCAGTGCCCCTTTGTACACTGAAGCTTTCTTT; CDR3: CSAPLYTEAFF
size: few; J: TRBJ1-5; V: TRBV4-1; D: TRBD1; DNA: TGCGCCAGCAGACAGACAGGGGGAAATTATCAGCCCCAGCATTTT; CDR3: CASRQTGGNYQPQHF
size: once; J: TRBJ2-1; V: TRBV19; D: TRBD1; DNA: TGTGCCAGTATGATGGACAGGGATCCCAATGAGCAGTTCTTC; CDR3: CASMMDRDPNEQFF
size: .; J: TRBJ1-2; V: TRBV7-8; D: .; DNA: TGTGCCAGCAGCTTACGTCGGGAAAGGTCAAACTATGGCTACACCTTC; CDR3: CASSLRRERSNYGYTF